This T cell receptor beta chain was sequenced in a study of cytomegalovirus exposure and HLA in healthy donors. Regarding this clone: Its matching antigen is unknown.

General study results and limits: One later analysis reportedly identified an Asian-associated ancestry cluster that showed fewer N-insertions than the roughly 600-donor mean. Researchers reported in a later analysis that a missense DCLRE1C variant was tied to TCR beta V- and J-gene trimming. CMV antigen specificity was confirmed in vitro for a few CMV-associated chains.

Germline V gives CDR1 SGHVS, CDR2 FNYEAQ. The V segment lost 6 bases and the J segment 7 bases; nucleotides outside the gene matches: 4. The CDR3 totals 12 residues. PCR employed 60 Vbeta and 13 Jbeta primers. Generated by immunoSEQ multiplex PCR, the TCRdb table keeps only in-frame clones and is missing some. The data contain about 140,000 clones, around four fifths of them singletons. The J gene is TRBJ2-7, the V gene TRBV7-6; 9 nucleotides line up with TRBD1. Sequencing input: PBMCs. The sequence was collected from a man aged 30-40 years in good health and CMV-seropositive. In DNA form, the CDR3 reads TGTGCCAGCAGTCTGACAGGGGGAGAGCAGTACTTC. This translates into CASSLTGGEQYF.